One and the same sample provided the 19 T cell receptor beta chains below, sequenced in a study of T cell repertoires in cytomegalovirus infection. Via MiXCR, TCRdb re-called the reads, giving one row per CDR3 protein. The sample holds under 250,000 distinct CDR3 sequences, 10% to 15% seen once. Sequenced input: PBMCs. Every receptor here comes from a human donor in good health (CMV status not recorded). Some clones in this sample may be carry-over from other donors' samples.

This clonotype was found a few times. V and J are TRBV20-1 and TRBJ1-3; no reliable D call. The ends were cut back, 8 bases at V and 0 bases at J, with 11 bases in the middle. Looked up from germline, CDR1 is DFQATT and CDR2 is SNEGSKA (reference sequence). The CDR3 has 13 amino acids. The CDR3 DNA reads TGCAGTCCTCAGCGGGCCTCTGGAAACACCATATATTTT. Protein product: CSPQRASGNTIYF.

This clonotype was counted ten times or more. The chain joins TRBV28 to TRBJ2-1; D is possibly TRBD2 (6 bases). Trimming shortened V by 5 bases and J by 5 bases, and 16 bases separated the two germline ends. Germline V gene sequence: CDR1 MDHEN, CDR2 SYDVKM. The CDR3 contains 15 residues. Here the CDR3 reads CASSRTGGRNNEQFF. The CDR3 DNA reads TGTGCCAGCAGTCGCACTGGGGGGAGGAACAATGAGCAGTTCTTC.

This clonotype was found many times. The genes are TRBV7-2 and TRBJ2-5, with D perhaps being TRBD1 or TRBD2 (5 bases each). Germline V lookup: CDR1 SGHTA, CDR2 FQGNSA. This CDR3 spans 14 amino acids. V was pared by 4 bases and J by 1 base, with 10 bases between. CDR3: CASSWDGLQETQYF. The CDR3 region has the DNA TGTGCCAGCAGCTGGGACGGCCTCCAAGAGACCCAGTACTTC. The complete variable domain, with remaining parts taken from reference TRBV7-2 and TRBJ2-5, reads GAGVSQSPSNKVTEKGKDVELRCDPISGHTALYWYRQSLGQGLEFLIYFQGNSAPDKSGLPSDRFSAERTGGSVSTLTIQRTQQEDSAVYLCASSWDGLQETQYFGPGTRLLVL.

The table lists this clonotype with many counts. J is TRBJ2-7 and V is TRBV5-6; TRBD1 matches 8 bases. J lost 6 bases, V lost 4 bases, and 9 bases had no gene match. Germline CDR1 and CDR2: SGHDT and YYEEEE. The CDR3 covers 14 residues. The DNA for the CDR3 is TGTGCCAGCAGCCGACAGGGGCAGTCAGGCGAGCAGTACTTC. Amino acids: CASSRQGQSGEQYF.

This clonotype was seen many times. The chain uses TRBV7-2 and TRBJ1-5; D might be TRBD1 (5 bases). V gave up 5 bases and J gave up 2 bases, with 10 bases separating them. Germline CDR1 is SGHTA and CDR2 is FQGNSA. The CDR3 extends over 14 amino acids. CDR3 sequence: CASSPGRGNQPQHF. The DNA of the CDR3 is TGTGCCAGCAGCCCGGGGCGCGGCAATCAGCCCCAGCATTTT.

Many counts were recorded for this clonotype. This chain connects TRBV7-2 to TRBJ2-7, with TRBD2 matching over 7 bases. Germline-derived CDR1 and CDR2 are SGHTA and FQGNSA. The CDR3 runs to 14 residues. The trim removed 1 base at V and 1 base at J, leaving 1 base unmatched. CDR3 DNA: TGTGCCAGCAGCTTAGGCGGGGGATCCTACGAGCAGTACTTC. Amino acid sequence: CASSLGGGSYEQYF. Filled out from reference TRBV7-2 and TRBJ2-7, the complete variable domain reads GAGVSQSPSNKVTEKGKDVELRCDPISGHTALYWYRQSLGQGLEFLIYFQGNSAPDKSGLPSDRFSAERTGGSVSTLTIQRTQQEDSAVYLCASSLGGGSYEQYFGPGTRLTVT.

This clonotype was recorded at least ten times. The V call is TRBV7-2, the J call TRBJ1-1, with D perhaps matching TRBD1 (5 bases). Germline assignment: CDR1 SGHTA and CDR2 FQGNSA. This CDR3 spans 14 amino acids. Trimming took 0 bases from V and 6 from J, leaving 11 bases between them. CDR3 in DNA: TGTGCCAGCAGCTTAGCTCAGGCCAGGGCTGAAGCTTTCTTT. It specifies CASSLAQARAEAFF.

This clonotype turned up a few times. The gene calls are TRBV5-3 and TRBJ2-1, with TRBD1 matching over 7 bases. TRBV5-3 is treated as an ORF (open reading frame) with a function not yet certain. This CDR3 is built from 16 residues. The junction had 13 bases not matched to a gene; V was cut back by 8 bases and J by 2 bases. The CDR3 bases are TGTGCCAGCAGTTCGACCAGGGACAGTCCCTACAATGAGCAGTTCTTC. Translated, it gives CASSSTRDSPYNEQFF.

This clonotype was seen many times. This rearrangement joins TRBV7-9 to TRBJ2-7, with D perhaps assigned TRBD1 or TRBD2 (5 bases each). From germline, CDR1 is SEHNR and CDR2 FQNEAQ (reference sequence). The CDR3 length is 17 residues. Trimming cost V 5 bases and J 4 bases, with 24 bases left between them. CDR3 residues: CASSPRTPGRFDYEQYF. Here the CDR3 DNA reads TGTGCCAGCAGCCCACGAACCCCAGGGAGATTTGATTACGAGCAGTACTTC. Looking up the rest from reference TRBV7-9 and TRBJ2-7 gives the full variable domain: DTGVSQNPRHKITKRGQNVTFRCDPISEHNRLYWYRQTLGQGPEFLTYFQNEAQLEKSRLLSDRFSAERPKGSFSTLEIQRTEQGDSAMYLCASSPRTPGRFDYEQYFGPGTRLTVT.

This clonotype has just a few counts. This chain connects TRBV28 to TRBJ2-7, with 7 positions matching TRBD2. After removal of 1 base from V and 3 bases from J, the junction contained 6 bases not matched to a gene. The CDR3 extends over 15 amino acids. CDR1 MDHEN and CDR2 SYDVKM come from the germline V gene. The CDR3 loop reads CASSLLGGNFYEQYF. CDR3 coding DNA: TGTGCCAGCAGTTTATTGGGGGGGAACTTCTACGAGCAGTACTTC.

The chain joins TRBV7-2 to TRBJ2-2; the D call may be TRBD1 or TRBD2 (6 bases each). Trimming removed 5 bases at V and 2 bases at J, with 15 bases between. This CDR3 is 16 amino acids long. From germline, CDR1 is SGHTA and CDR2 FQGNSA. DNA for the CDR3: TGTGCCAGCAGCCCCTGGGGGGCGAAAAACACCGGGGAGCTGTTTTTT. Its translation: CASSPWGAKNTGELFF.

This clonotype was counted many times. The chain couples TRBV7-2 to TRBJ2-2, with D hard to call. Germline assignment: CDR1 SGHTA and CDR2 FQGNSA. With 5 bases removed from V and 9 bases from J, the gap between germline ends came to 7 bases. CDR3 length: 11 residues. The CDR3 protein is CASSLQWELFF. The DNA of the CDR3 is TGTGCCAGCAGCCTCCAATGGGAGCTGTTTTTT.

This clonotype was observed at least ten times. DNA of the CDR3: TGTGCCAGCAGCTTAGGGGGAGCTTCCTACGAGCAGTACTTC. Amino acid sequence: CASSLGGASYEQYF. The chain carries TRBV7-2 and TRBJ2-7; perhaps TRBD2 as D (5 bases). CDR3 length: 14 amino acids. Per the germline V gene, CDR1 is SGHTA and CDR2 is FQGNSA. Trimming cost V 1 base and J 1 base, with 8 bases left between them.

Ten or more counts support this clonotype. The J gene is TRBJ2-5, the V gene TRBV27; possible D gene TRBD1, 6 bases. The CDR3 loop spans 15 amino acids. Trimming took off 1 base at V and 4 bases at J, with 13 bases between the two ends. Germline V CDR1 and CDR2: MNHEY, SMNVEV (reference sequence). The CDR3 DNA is TGTGCCAGCAGTTTATGGGTACAGGGATCAGAGACCCAGTACTTC. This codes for CASSLWVQGSETQYF.

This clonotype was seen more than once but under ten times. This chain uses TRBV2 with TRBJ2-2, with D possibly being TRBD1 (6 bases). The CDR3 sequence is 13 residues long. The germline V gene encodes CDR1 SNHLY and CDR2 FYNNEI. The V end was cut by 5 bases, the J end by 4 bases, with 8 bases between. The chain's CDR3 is CASSRDITGELFF. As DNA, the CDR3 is TGTGCCAGCAGTAGGGACATCACCGGGGAGCTGTTTTTT.

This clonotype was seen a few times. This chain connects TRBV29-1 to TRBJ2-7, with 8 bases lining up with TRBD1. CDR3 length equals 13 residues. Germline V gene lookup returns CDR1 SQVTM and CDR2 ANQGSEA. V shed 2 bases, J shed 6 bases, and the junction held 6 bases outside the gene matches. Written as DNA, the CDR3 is TGCAGCGTTGAAATCAGGGGGCTCGGCGAGCAGTACTTC. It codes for CSVEIRGLGEQYF.

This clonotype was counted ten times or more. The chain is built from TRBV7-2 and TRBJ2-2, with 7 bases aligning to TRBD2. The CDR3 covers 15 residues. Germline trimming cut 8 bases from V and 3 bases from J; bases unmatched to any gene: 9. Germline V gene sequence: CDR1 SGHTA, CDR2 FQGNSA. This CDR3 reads CASLEPAGDTGELFF. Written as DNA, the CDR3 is TGTGCCAGCCTCGAGCCGGCGGGAGACACCGGGGAGCTGTTTTTT.

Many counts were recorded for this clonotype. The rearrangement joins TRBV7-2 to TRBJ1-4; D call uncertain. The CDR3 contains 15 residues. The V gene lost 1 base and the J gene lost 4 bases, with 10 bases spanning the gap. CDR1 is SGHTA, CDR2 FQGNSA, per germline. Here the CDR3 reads CASSLDGSRNEKLFF. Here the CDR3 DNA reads TGTGCCAGCAGCTTAGACGGGTCCCGTAATGAAAAACTGTTTTTT.

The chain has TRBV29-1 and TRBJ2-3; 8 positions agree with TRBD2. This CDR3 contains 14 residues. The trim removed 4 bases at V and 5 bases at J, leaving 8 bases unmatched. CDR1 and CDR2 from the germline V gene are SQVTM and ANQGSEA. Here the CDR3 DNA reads TGCAGCGTTGCGTCCAGCGGGGGTTTAGATACGCAGTATTTT. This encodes CSVASSGGLDTQYF.